What follows are 20 T cell receptor beta chains derived from one specimen sequenced in a study of blood T cell repertoires in COVID-19. Here immunoSEQ multiplex PCR was the method, and the copy in TCRdb shows in-frame clones only, minus some. The table shows roughly 130,000 clones, with 65% to 85% occurring only once. Sequencing was carried out using peripheral blood. These receptors came from a man aged 25-45 years with COVID-19, enrolled during active disease.

V is TRBV5-8 and J is TRBJ1-1; 7 nucleotides match TRBD1. CDR3 size: 15 residues. CDR1 is SGHTS, CDR2 YDEGEE, per germline. With V trimmed by 4 bases and J by 4 bases, 10 bases remained unmatched. CDR3 sequence (DNA): TGTGCCAGCAGCGTCGGACAGGTTTCTGGCACTGAAGCTTTCTTT. It yields the protein CASSVGQVSGTEAFF.

V is TRBV7-3 and J is TRBJ2-5; 9 nucleotides align to TRBD2. V lost 3 bases to trimming and J lost 4 bases; unmatched junction nucleotides: 6. CDR1 is SGHTA, CDR2 FQGTGA, per germline. There are 15 residues in the CDR3. CDR3 protein: CASSLGTAGGETQYF. The CDR3, as DNA: TGTGCCAGCAGCTTGGGAACAGCGGGAGGAGAGACCCAGTACTTC.

The genes are TRBV18 and TRBJ1-5; 12 nucleotides line up with TRBD1. CDR1 is KGHSH and CDR2 is LQKENI in the germline V gene. The CDR3 has 16 residues. Germline trimming cut 4 bases from V and 4 bases from J; bases unmatched to any gene: 5. The CDR3 region has the DNA TGTGCCAGCTCACAGGGGACAGGGGGCTTGAATCAGCCCCAGCATTTT. Translation gives CASSQGTGGLNQPQHF.

On this clone: Other DNA variants within this sample encode the same CDR3. The chain combines TRBV19 with TRBJ2-1; D is undetermined. The germline V and J ends were trimmed by 6 bases and 1 base, with 10 bases remaining between them. This CDR3 is built from 14 residues. Germline values: CDR1 LNHDA, CDR2 SQIVND (reference sequence). CDR3 sequence: CASRNRGSYNEQFF. The CDR3 DNA reads TGTGCCAGTAGGAATCGCGGTTCCTACAATGAGCAGTTCTTC. Full variable domain (outside the CDR3, taken from reference TRBV19 and TRBJ2-1): DGGITQSPKYLFRKEGQNVTLSCEQNLNHDAMYWYRQDPGQGLRLIYYSQIVNDFQKGDIAEGYSVSREKKESFPLTVTSAQKNPTAFYLCASRNRGSYNEQFFGPGTRLTVL.

The chain carries TRBV7-9 and TRBJ2-1; 9 bases line up with TRBD2. This CDR3 has 15 amino acids. CDR1 and CDR2 from the germline V gene are SEHNR and FQNEAQ (reference sequence). After removal of 3 bases from V and 6 bases from J, the junction contained 6 bases not matched to a gene. In DNA, the CDR3 is TGTGCCAGCAGCTTGGTAGCGGGAGTTTTCAATGAGCAGTTCTTC. It translates to CASSLVAGVFNEQFF. Variable domain in full (rest from reference TRBV7-9 and TRBJ2-1): DTGVSQNPRHKITKRGQNVTFRCDPISEHNRLYWYRQTLGQGPEFLTYFQNEAQLEKSRLLSDRFSAERPKGSFSTLEIQRTEQGDSAMYLCASSLVAGVFNEQFFGPGTRLTVL.

As regards this clone: The DNA is omitted, as the CDR3 cannot be located on it reliably, and the CDR3 follows TCRdb's listing. The chain employs TRBV19 and TRBJ2-7; TRBD2, the D gene given by the table, was not confirmed from the DNA. Germline CDR1 is LNHDA and CDR2 is SQIVND (reference sequence). Ends included, the CDR3 has 13 residues. The chain's CDR3 is CASSSGSSYEQYF.

This clone was recorded once. The chain is built from TRBV5-1 and TRBJ2-7, with a possible D match to TRBD1 (5 bases). Trimming shortened V by 2 bases and J by 3 bases, and 6 bases separated the two germline ends. This CDR3 is built from 12 residues. CDR1 is SGHRS, CDR2 YFSETQ, per germline. This CDR3 reads CASSFQGYEQYF. For the CDR3, the DNA is TGCGCCAGCAGCTTCCAGGGCTACGAGCAGTACTTC.

The chain employs TRBV6-6 and TRBJ1-4; TRBD1 matches at 7 bases. Per germline, CDR1 MNHNY and CDR2 SVGAGI (reference sequence). The CDR3 extends over 13 amino acids. Germline trimming cut 8 bases from V and 7 bases from J; bases unmatched to any gene: 7. The CDR3 region has the DNA TGTGCCAGCGACCCTCAGGGGGGTGAAAAACTGTTTTTT. It codes for CASDPQGGEKLFF.

This clone was recorded once. The chain uses TRBV5-1 and TRBJ2-3; the D gene is possibly TRBD2 (5 bases). V lost 3 bases and J lost 5, with 13 bases in between. The CDR3 spans 14 residues. Germline lookup yields CDR1 SGHRS and CDR2 YFSETQ. For the CDR3, the DNA is TGCGCCAGCAGCTATACTAGTAAGGGAGATACGCAGTATTTT. Translating gives CASSYTSKGDTQYF.

This chain joins TRBV30 and TRBJ2-5, with 10 nucleotides matching TRBD2. V dropped 4 bases and J dropped 3; count of bases not matched to a gene: 5. The CDR3 loop spans 14 amino acids. CDR1 is GTSNPN and CDR2 is SVGIG in the germline V gene (reference sequence). CDR3 sequence (DNA): TGTGCCTGGAACTCAGCGGGAGGGGAAGAGACCCAGTACTTC. It is translated as CAWNSAGGEETQYF.

The chain combines TRBV30 with TRBJ1-5, with D possibly TRBD1 on 6 matching bases. Germline V gene data show CDR1 as GTSNPN and CDR2 as SVGIG (reference sequence). This CDR3 comprises 16 residues. Trimming cost V 2 bases and J 0 bases, with 14 bases left between them. CDR3 sequence reads: CAWSRGGVDSNQPQHF. The CDR3 DNA reads TGTGCCTGGAGTAGAGGGGGAGTCGATAGCAATCAGCCCCAGCATTTT.

The chain combines TRBV28 with TRBJ2-3; TRBD2 is a possible D gene (5 bases). The V end lost 5 bases, the J end lost 5 bases, and 23 bases lay between the germline ends. This CDR3 spans 17 amino acids. The germline V gene encodes CDR1 MDHEN and CDR2 SYDVKM. This CDR3 is CASSNLRRGSGRDTQYF. The CDR3 DNA sequence: TGTGCCAGCAGTAATTTAAGAAGAGGGAGTGGGAGAGATACGCAGTATTTT.

This clone was recorded many times. The V call is TRBV3-1 (or the pseudogene TRBV3-2), the J call TRBJ2-2, with D uncertain. The CDR3 has 12 amino acids. Trimming removed 3 bases from V and 5 bases from J, with 4 bases in between. Germline CDR1 LGHDT, CDR2 YNNKEL (reference sequence). This CDR3 is CASSHPTGELFF. For the CDR3, the DNA is TGTGCCAGCAGCCACCCAACCGGGGAGCTGTTTTTT.

This rearrangement joins TRBV28 to TRBJ2-7; D ambiguous. V was trimmed by 6 bases and J by 2 bases, leaving 20 bases between them. This CDR3 spans 16 amino acids. Germline CDR1 reads MDHEN; CDR2 reads SYDVKM. This chain's CDR3 is CASSPQLAARTYEQYF. The CDR3 nucleotides read TGTGCCAGCAGCCCCCAATTGGCTGCGCGGACCTACGAGCAGTACTTC.

The chain is built from TRBV6-4 and TRBJ2-1; tentative D call: TRBD2 (6 bases). The CDR3 runs 16 residues. Trimming pared 2 bases from V and 10 bases from J, leaving 21 bases between. Germline CDR1 MRHNA, CDR2 SNTAGT. The CDR3 loop is CASSDGGERYGREQFF. In DNA form, the CDR3 reads TGTGCCAGCAGTGACGGAGGGGAGCGATATGGGAGGGAGCAGTTCTTC.

In its sample, this clone was seen a few times. The rearrangement links TRBV5-1 to TRBJ1-4; TRBD1 is a possible D gene (5 bases). Germline V gene lookup returns CDR1 SGHRS and CDR2 YFSETQ. V was cut by 4 bases and J by 1 base, with 14 bases left in between. This CDR3 has 16 amino acids. For the CDR3, the DNA is TGCGCCAGCAGCCCACGGGAGGGGAGAACTAATGAAAAACTGTTTTTT. It translates to CASSPREGRTNEKLFF.

This chain connects TRBV11-2 to TRBJ2-7; tentative D call: TRBD1 (5 bases). The V and J ends lost 5 bases and 4 bases respectively, with 12 bases between them. Germline values: CDR1 SGHAT, CDR2 FQNNGV. CDR3 length: 13 residues. CDR3 sequence reads: CASSQGSNYEQYF. The CDR3 bases are TGTGCCAGCAGCCAGGGCTCCAATTACGAGCAGTACTTC.

Only a few counts were recorded for this clone. V gene TRBV9 combines with J gene TRBJ1-1; 7 bases align to TRBD1. This CDR3 is built from 16 residues. CDR1 SGDLS and CDR2 YYNGEE come from the germline V gene. V shed 0 bases and J 0 bases; nucleotides not matched to a gene: 5. The CDR3 loop reads CASSVAAGGMNTEAFF. Written as DNA, the CDR3 is TGTGCCAGCAGCGTAGCGGCAGGGGGGATGAACACTGAAGCTTTCTTT.

The chain recombines TRBV6-2 or TRBV6-3 with TRBJ2-3; the D is unclear. The CDR3 is 15 residues long. Trimming cost V 2 bases and J 3 bases, with 12 bases left between them. Germline-derived CDR1 and CDR2 are MNHEY and SVGEGT. CDR3 region: CASSYVNQATDTQYF. The CDR3 DNA reads TGTGCCAGCAGTTACGTAAATCAGGCTACAGATACGCAGTATTTT.

The chain combines TRBV5-1 with TRBJ2-2, with TRBD1 as a possible D gene (6 bases). CDR3 size: 15 residues. Trimming pared 6 bases from V and 1 base from J, leaving 13 bases between. CDR1 and CDR2 (germline): SGHRS, YFSETQ. The CDR3 region is CASILGTKNTGELFF. The DNA for the CDR3 is TGCGCCAGCATCCTCGGGACAAAGAACACCGGGGAGCTGTTTTTT.